These 10 T cell receptor beta chains were all obtained from the same sample, sequenced in a study of shared clonotypes between healthy human individuals. Only in-frame clones appear in the TCRdb table, and some are missing; sequencing was by immunoSEQ multiplex PCR. Among about 500,000 clones, over 60% were seen once, and the ten largest hold 9.5% to 15%. Specimen: PBMCs. These receptors all come from a woman in her forties in good health. Some clones in this sample may be carry-over from other donors' samples.

The gene calls are TRBV2 and TRBJ2-1, with D tentatively TRBD2 (6 bases). The V end was cut by 1 base, the J end by 3 bases, with 10 bases between. CDR1 and CDR2 (germline): SNHLY, FYNNEI. CDR3 length: 15 amino acids. CDR3 DNA: TGTGCCAGCAGTGAAGTTACTAGCCTCTACAATGAGCAGTTCTTC. Its protein is CASSEVTSLYNEQFF.

The chain uses TRBV25-1 and TRBJ1-2; a weak D match, TRBD1 (5 bases). Germline V gene lookup returns CDR1 MGHDK and CDR2 SYGVNS. The V and J ends lost 2 bases and 8 bases respectively, with 15 bases between them. This CDR3 is built from 14 residues. CDR3 protein: CASSEMGPVSGYTF. The CDR3 DNA reads as TGTGCCAGCAGTGAAATGGGGCCCGTAAGCGGCTACACCTTC.

This rearrangement joins TRBV6-5 to TRBJ2-7, with D possibly TRBD1 on 6 matching bases. Germline CDR1 MNHEY, CDR2 SVGAGI. This CDR3 spans 13 amino acids. Trimming stripped 7 bases from V and 7 bases from J, with 17 bases between. The CDR3 nucleotides are TGTGCCAGCAACCAGGGGATTCTTTATGAGCAGTACTTC. The encoded protein is CASNQGILYEQYF.

This clone was detected once. The rearrangement links TRBV5-3 to TRBJ1-2, with D tentatively TRBD1 (6 bases). TRBV5-3 is known as an ORF, though its function is uncertain. CDR3 length equals 16 residues. V lost 0 bases and J lost 0, with 12 bases in between. The CDR3 spells CARSLDRELANYGYTF. The CDR3 region has the DNA TGTGCCAGAAGCTTGGACAGGGAGTTAGCTAACTATGGCTACACCTTC.

The chain carries TRBV7-9 and TRBJ2-6, with D perhaps assigned TRBD1 or TRBD2 (6 bases each). The CDR3 is 17 residues long. V was pared by 5 bases and J by 1 base, with 15 bases between. Germline V gives CDR1 SEHNR, CDR2 FQNEAQ (reference sequence). The CDR3 region is CASSPKGGWSGANVLTF. DNA for the CDR3: TGTGCCAGCAGCCCAAAGGGGGGTTGGTCTGGGGCCAACGTCCTGACTTTC.

The chain couples TRBV20-1 to TRBJ2-7; D is uncertain. V shed 2 bases and J shed 3 bases, with 5 bases lying between them. The CDR3 totals 11 residues. Looked up from germline, CDR1 is DFQATT and CDR2 is SNEGSKA (reference sequence). DNA for the CDR3: TGCAGTGCTAGAATATTCTACGAGCAGTACTTC. This gives the protein CSARIFYEQYF.

In regard to this clone: This clone may be a read error of a much larger clone one base away. This CDR3 is also generated by other DNA sequences in the sample. The chain carries TRBV5-1 and TRBJ2-2; tentatively, D is TRBD2 (6 bases). CDR3 length equals 15 residues. The germline CDR1 and CDR2 sequences are SGHRS and YFSETQ. V lost 4 bases, J lost 3 bases, and 13 bases lay in between. CDR3 in amino acids: CASSLTGGYTGELFF. The CDR3, as DNA: TGCGCCAGCAGCCTAACCGGGGGTTACACCGGGGAGCTGTTTTTT.

In its sample, this clone was seen once. The chain recombines TRBV7-9 with TRBJ2-5, with 9 bases matching TRBD2. V gave up 1 base and J gave up 5 bases; unmatched junction bases: 14. This CDR3 has 18 amino acids. The V gene's germline CDR1 is SEHNR and CDR2 FQNEAQ (reference sequence). CDR3 sequence: CASSLGRVAGDIEETQYF. Written as DNA, the CDR3 is TGTGCCAGCAGCTTAGGACGGGTAGCGGGAGACATAGAGGAGACCCAGTACTTC.

This chain links TRBV5-1 with TRBJ1-5, with TRBD1 as a possible D gene (5 bases). The length of the CDR3 is 15 residues. CDR1 SGHRS and CDR2 YFSETQ come from the germline V gene. The V end lost 0 bases, the J end lost 5 bases, and 12 bases lay between the germline ends. Here the CDR3 DNA reads TGCGCCAGCAGCTTGGAGGGGCAGGGCGATCAGCCCCAGCATTTT. This gives the protein CASSLEGQGDQPQHF.

This clone was recorded a few times. This sequence joins TRBV5-1 and TRBJ1-1; possible D gene TRBD1, 5 bases. This CDR3 contains 13 residues. V lost 3 bases and J 7 bases, leaving 13 bases between the germline ends. Germline-derived CDR1 and CDR2 are SGHRS and YFSETQ. The CDR3 region is CASSYSPDSEAFF. The CDR3 DNA follows: TGCGCCAGCAGCTACTCTCCTGACAGTGAAGCTTTCTTT.